The clone carrying this TCR beta chain has a handful of counts. Sample-barcoded 5' priming and a J-beta primer mix drove a second PCR of roughly 7 to 11 cycles. TCRdb reanalysed the 5' RACE reads using MiXCR and keeps one entry per CDR3 protein. In the table there are 800,000 or so distinct CDR3 sequences, more than 20% of which are singletons. These data come from a study of blood T cells in healthy people across ages. This CDR3 has 15 residues. Germline V gene lookup returns CDR1 DFQATT and CDR2 SNEGSKA (reference sequence). Trimming took 4 bases from V and 1 from J, leaving 15 bases between them. These data were also filed under a second study, of T cells of mothers and their children.

The chain links TRBV20-1 to TRBJ2-3; maybe TRBD1 (5 bases). The sequence came from a boy between 10 and 17 years old in good health. Sequencing was carried out using blood. The CDR3 spells CSAILLSGRTDTQYF. The DNA for the CDR3 is TGCAGTGCTATTCTTCTGTCAGGGCGCACAGATACGCAGTATTTT.